This T cell receptor (beta chain) derives from a study of blood T cell repertoires in COVID-19 (dated by TCRdb to 2020 to 2022). With regard to the full study: Samples from collaborators originated in the United States, Italy and Spain and spanned both the acute and convalescent phases of COVID-19. Subjects who had been exposed to COVID-19, were actively infected with it, or had recovered from it provided the deeply sampled blood TCRbeta repertoires that made up the dataset. The repertoires were released in a freely available public database meant as a resource for research on the immune response to SARS-CoV-2. Sample metadata almost always included a de-identified subject ID, COVID-19 status, age in years and sex. Where available, HLA class I and class II types were taken from metadata supplied by the sample provider and were not determined by assay-based typing. The samples were drawn from two sources: the first 160 participants of the ongoing ImmuneRACE study, and 1,000 to 1,500 subjects contributed by 6 global collaborators. The material from the prospective study consisted of cDNA or gDNA derived from T cells, B-cell-depleted T cells, or PBMCs. Points the paper makes about the study in general: How much clinical and demographic metadata was included differed by source and by participant, and the metadata was provided uncurated.

In regard to this clone: Which antigen it targets is not known. No base-level quality is on record; no much larger clone is a single base apart.

TCRbeta CDR3 regions were amplified from genomic DNA by means of the immunoSEQ Assay, a bias-controlled multiplex PCR. For the original study's pipeline: The number of nucleated cells in each sample was estimated from the amplification of reference gene primers within the assay. To quantify the absolute abundance of each unique TCRbeta CDR3 rearrangement, sequence reads were collapsed and filtered. For each sample, productive Simpson clonality was calculated by taking the square root of Simpson's diversity index across productive rearrangements. In TCRdb, the immuneACCESS table is reduced to in-frame sequences with V and J assigned. These tables do not hold every clone; where another copy was compared, an unresolved V gene accounts for under half, and the others remain unexplained. That table furnishes V, J and clone size, whereas the DNA furnished D and trimming. The sample profile shows about 70,000 clones; roughly three quarters of them were found once. 5% to 6.5% of the sample lies in the top ten.

Each collaborating institution followed its own protocols to collect whole blood in K2EDTA tubes. For TCRbeta analysis, collaborators shipped samples as frozen whole blood, isolated PBMCs, or DNA extracted from either of those sample types. The CDR3, from cysteine to phenylalanine, totals 14 residues. The CDR3 DNA has 42 bases and is translated from base 1. The germline V gene (reference sequence) yields MNHEY for CDR1 and SMNVEV for CDR2. The junction shows trimming of 3 bases on V and 4 bases on J, plus 12 bases between the germline ends. Sequencing was performed on peripheral blood. The rearranged segments are TRBV27 and TRBJ2-5; the D gene is perhaps TRBD1, on 6 matching bases. The sequence came from a woman aged 60 to 75 with acute or convalescent COVID-19. This receptor carries the CDR3 CASSFGSRGETQYF. The DNA sequence is TGTGCCAGCAGTTTCGGGTCCAGGGGAGAGACCCAGTACTTC.